Below are 17 T cell receptor beta chains sequenced from a single sample in a study of blood T cell repertoires in COVID-19. Repertoires were generated with immunoSEQ multiplex PCR, while TCRdb's copy carries only in-frame clones and drops some. The data hold around 69,000 clones, with roughly nine tenths observed a single time. The sequencing input was peripheral blood. These TCRs come from a woman aged 50 to 60 with active COVID-19.

The V and J genes are TRBV19 and TRBJ2-1; TRBD1 matches 7 bases. Germline CDR1 and CDR2: LNHDA and SQIVND (reference sequence). The CDR3 spans 15 residues. The V and J ends lost 4 bases and 8 bases, in that order; junction bases with no gene match: 11. The CDR3 reads CASSSRQGLMDEQFF. CDR3 coding DNA: TGTGCCAGTAGTAGCCGACAGGGCCTTATGGATGAGCAGTTCTTC.

This sequence joins TRBV19 and TRBJ2-1; possible D gene TRBD2, 6 bases. The CDR3 consists of 19 residues. The germline V gene encodes CDR1 LNHDA and CDR2 SQIVND (reference sequence). V was pared by 1 base and J by 7 bases, with 26 bases between. CDR3: CASSIGGGRVRDRVNEQFF. CDR3 DNA: TGTGCCAGTAGTATAGGGGGAGGTAGGGTCAGAGATCGAGTAAATGAGCAGTTCTTC.

V and J are TRBV4-1 and TRBJ2-2; TRBD2 might be the D (6 bases). Trimming pared 1 base from V and 4 bases from J, leaving 13 bases between. Germline V gives CDR1 MGHRA, CDR2 YSYEKL. The CDR3 runs 16 residues. CDR3 protein: CASSQVRLVTTGELFF. CDR3 nucleotides: TGCGCCAGCAGCCAAGTGAGACTAGTGACCACCGGGGAGCTGTTTTTT.

J is TRBJ2-7 and V is TRBV19; 14 positions agree with TRBD2. CDR1 and CDR2 from the germline V gene are LNHDA and SQIVND (reference sequence). V was pared by 3 bases and J by 3 bases, with 1 base of the junction left unmatched. This CDR3 is 15 amino acids long. CDR3 amino acids: CASSMGLAGVYEQYF. CDR3 sequence (DNA): TGTGCCAGTAGTATGGGACTAGCGGGAGTCTACGAGCAGTACTTC. The full variable domain, its missing parts supplied by reference TRBV19 and TRBJ2-7, is DGGITQSPKYLFRKEGQNVTLSCEQNLNHDAMYWYRQDPGQGLRLIYYSQIVNDFQKGDIAEGYSVSREKKESFPLTVTSAQKNPTAFYLCASSMGLAGVYEQYFGPGTRLTVT.

The chain recombines TRBV10-3 with TRBJ1-3; D possibly corresponds to TRBD1 (6 bases). The V end was cut by 6 bases, the J end by 1 base, with 16 bases between. The CDR3 sequence is 16 residues long. CDR1 is ENHRY, CDR2 SYGVKD, per germline. CDR3 DNA sequence: TGTGCCATCAGCGACAGATATGGACAGTCTGGAAACACCATATATTTT. Encoded protein: CAISDRYGQSGNTIYF.

For the CDR3, the DNA is TGTGCCAGCAGCTTAGATGGAGGGTTCACTGAAGCTTTCTTT. Translating gives CASSLDGGFTEAFF. This chain connects TRBV7-8 to TRBJ1-1; D remains unclear. Trimming shortened V by 1 base and J by 4 bases, and 10 bases separated the two germline ends. The CDR3 spans 14 residues. Germline CDR1 and CDR2: SGHVS and FQNEAQ. The full variable domain, completed using reference TRBV7-8 and TRBJ1-1, is GAGVSQSPRYKVAKRGQDVALRCDPISGHVSLFWYQQALGQGPEFLTYFQNEAQLDKSGLPSDRFFAERPEGSVSTLKIQRTQQEDSAVYLCASSLDGGFTEAFFGQGTRLTVV.

The chain employs TRBV7-9 and TRBJ1-3; weak D call: TRBD1 (6 bases). The CDR3 extends over 17 amino acids. Per the germline V gene, CDR1 is SEHNR and CDR2 is FQNEAQ (reference sequence). V lost 1 base to trimming and J lost 2 bases, with 15 bases between them. The DNA for the CDR3 is TGTGCCAGCAGCTTAGGGTCCAGGGGCCGCGCTGGAAACACCATATATTTT. Its protein product is CASSLGSRGRAGNTIYF.

This chain joins TRBV5-1 and TRBJ2-7, with TRBD2 identical over 11 bases. The CDR3 is 14 residues long. With 4 bases clipped from V and 3 bases from J, the junction kept 3 bases outside the gene matches. Germline V CDR1 and CDR2: SGHRS, YFSETQ. The CDR3, as DNA: TGCGCCAGCAGCATGACTAGCGGGAACTACGAGCAGTACTTC. Translation gives CASSMTSGNYEQYF.

The chain links TRBV6-6 to TRBJ2-7, with D perhaps TRBD2 (6 bases). The length of the CDR3 is 13 residues. V was pared by 7 bases and J by 5 bases, with 15 bases between. Per the germline V gene, CDR1 is MNHNY and CDR2 is SVGAGI (reference sequence). The CDR3 DNA reads as TGTGCCAGCACCCCATTGGGACTTAACGAGCAGTACTTC. This translates into CASTPLGLNEQYF.

The rearrangement joins TRBV12-5 to TRBJ2-1; 8 nucleotides match TRBD2. V shed 0 bases and J 12 bases; nucleotides not matched to a gene: 10. CDR3 length equals 15 residues. Germline loops: CDR1 LGHNT, CDR2 FRNRAP. CDR3 residues: CASGLVLVSGKRQFF. CDR3 nucleotide sequence: TGTGCTAGTGGTTTGGTACTGGTTAGCGGGAAACGGCAGTTCTTC.

The chain uses TRBV5-1 and TRBJ2-3, with D perhaps TRBD2 (5 bases). CDR1 SGHRS and CDR2 YFSETQ come from the germline V gene. Between the trimmed V and J ends, which lost 4 bases and 1 base, there was a span of 19 bases. The CDR3 contains 17 residues. Here the CDR3 reads CASSQGLFGQGTDTQYF. The CDR3 nucleotides are TGCGCCAGCAGCCAAGGACTGTTTGGTCAAGGCACAGATACGCAGTATTTT.

This clone has just one count. The chain combines TRBV12-3 or TRBV12-4 with TRBJ1-2, with D hard to call. The CDR3 contains 12 residues. V dropped 4 bases and J dropped 2 bases, with 5 bases sitting between them. The chain's CDR3 is CASSYGNYGYTF. The DNA of the CDR3 is TGTGCCAGCAGTTACGGGAACTATGGCTACACCTTC.

The gene calls are TRBV3-1 (or the pseudogene TRBV3-2) and TRBJ2-2; 7 bases align to TRBD1. Germline CDR1 and CDR2: LGHDT and YNNKEL (reference sequence). CDR3 size: 16 residues. Trimming at V came to 0 bases and at J to 8 bases, leaving 9 bases not matched to a gene. The CDR3 nucleotides are TGTGCCAGCAGCCAAGAAGTGTACAGGGGAAGAGGGGAGCTGTTTTTT. This gives the protein CASSQEVYRGRGELFF.

V gene TRBV6-6 combines with J gene TRBJ2-2; TRBD2 aligns across 15 bases. Trimming took 2 bases from V and 5 from J; bases not matched to a gene: 0. This CDR3 has 16 residues. Germline CDR1 reads MNHNY; CDR2 reads SVGAGI (reference sequence). CDR3 sequence (DNA): TGTGCCAGCAGTTACGGACTAGCGGGAGGGACCGGGGAGCTGTTTTTT. It encodes CASSYGLAGGTGELFF.

This clone has a single count. The rearrangement joins TRBV30 to TRBJ1-2, with 7 nucleotides matching TRBD1. CDR1 GTSNPN and CDR2 SVGIG come from the germline V gene (reference sequence). The CDR3 contains 13 residues. After removal of 2 bases from V and 5 bases from J, the junction contained 5 bases not matched to a gene. This CDR3 is CAWSRDRQYGYTF. The CDR3 DNA reads as TGTGCCTGGAGTAGGGACAGACAGTATGGCTACACCTTC.

The chain combines TRBV6-6 with TRBJ1-2, with D tentatively TRBD1 (5 bases). V was shortened by 7 bases and J by 6 bases, with 24 bases between the two germline ends. Germline CDR1 is MNHNY and CDR2 is SVGAGI (reference sequence). This CDR3 region has 16 residues. The CDR3 DNA sequence: TGTGCCAGCAACCTGAGACGGGGGGAATTATTGAATGGCTACACCTTC. It specifies CASNLRRGELLNGYTF.

The sample holds a few counts of this clone. The chain couples TRBV2 to TRBJ1-5; D is unresolved. The V end lost 6 bases, the J end lost 0 bases, and 12 bases lay between the germline ends. Germline V CDR1 and CDR2: SNHLY, FYNNEI. The CDR3 is 15 amino acids. The CDR3: CASSPTVGSNQPQHF. CDR3 bases: TGTGCCAGCAGCCCAACTGTCGGTAGCAATCAGCCCCAGCATTTT.